Listed below are T cell receptor beta chains from one sample, sequenced in a study of PD-L1 blockade in urothelial cancer. Assay used: immunoSEQ multiplex PCR; TCRdb lists only in-frame clones, some missing. Found here are 35,000 to 45,000 clones, roughly four fifths of them singletons; the top ten hold around 2.5%. The sequencing used PBMCs, collected around atezolizumab (anti-PD-L1) treatment. The receptor set was obtained from a man aged 65 to 85 with urothelial cancer. Both conserved end residues are part of each CDR3. Fields, in order: clone size, J gene, V gene, D gene, CDR3 protein, CDR3 DNA. D genes are given only for firm matches. For some rows the clone size is stated as once, few or many, or as a class when expanded; others skip it.

clone_size: few; j_call: TRBJ2-7; v_call: TRBV19; d_call: .; cdr3_aa: CASRAGGEQYF; cdr3_nt: TGTGCCAGTAGAGCCGGCGGCGAGCAGTACTTC
clone_size: .; j_call: TRBJ2-7; v_call: TRBV28; d_call: TRBD1; cdr3_aa: CASKNLPGQGARYEQYF; cdr3_nt: TGTGCCAGCAAAAACTTGCCGGGACAGGGGGCCCGGTACGAGCAGTACTTC
clone_size: few; j_call: TRBJ1-2; v_call: TRBV6-1; d_call: .; cdr3_aa: CASSLTGLGYGYTF; cdr3_nt: TGTGCCAGCAGCCTGACAGGCCTCGGCTATGGCTACACCTTC
clone_size: .; j_call: TRBJ2-7; v_call: TRBV5-1; d_call: TRBD2; cdr3_aa: CASSLDASGISYEQYF; cdr3_nt: TGCGCCAGCAGCTTGGACGCTAGCGGGATCTCCTACGAGCAGTACTTC
clone_size: .; j_call: TRBJ1-3; v_call: TRBV29-1; d_call: TRBD1; cdr3_aa: CSVGDRGAGGTIYF; cdr3_nt: TGCAGCGTTGGGGACAGGGGCGCAGGTGGCACCATATATTTT
clone_size: .; j_call: TRBJ1-1; v_call: TRBV28; d_call: .; cdr3_aa: CASSFSGHDLMNTEAFF; cdr3_nt: TGTGCCAGCAGTTTTTCAGGGCATGACCTCATGAACACTGAAGCTTTCTTT
clone_size: .; j_call: TRBJ2-1; v_call: TRBV4-3; d_call: TRBD2; cdr3_aa: CASSRLAGGGNEQFF; cdr3_nt: TGCGCCAGCAGCCGCCTAGCGGGAGGGGGCAATGAGCAGTTCTTC
clone_size: once; j_call: TRBJ2-1; v_call: TRBV9; d_call: .; cdr3_aa: CASSVADYRAYNEQFF; cdr3_nt: TGTGCCAGCAGCGTAGCTGACTACCGGGCCTACAATGAGCAGTTCTTC
clone_size: .; j_call: TRBJ1-2; v_call: TRBV6-1; d_call: TRBD1; cdr3_aa: CASEKTGSYGYTF; cdr3_nt: TGTGCCAGTGAGAAGACAGGGAGCTATGGCTACACCTTC
clone_size: .; j_call: TRBJ2-5; v_call: TRBV10-3; d_call: TRBD1; cdr3_aa: CAISESLGQGEETQYF; cdr3_nt: TGTGCCATCAGTGAGTCCCTGGGACAGGGGGAAGAGACCCAGTACTTC
clone_size: .; j_call: TRBJ2-7; v_call: TRBV7-8; d_call: .; cdr3_aa: CASSLASSAHGEQYF; cdr3_nt: TGTGCCAGCAGCTTAGCGAGCAGCGCTCATGGCGAGCAGTACTTC
clone_size: .; j_call: TRBJ2-1; v_call: TRBV19; d_call: TRBD2; cdr3_aa: CASSIVAGTTNEQFF; cdr3_nt: TGTGCCAGTAGTATAGTGGCGGGGACTACCAATGAGCAGTTCTTC
clone_size: .; j_call: TRBJ1-3; v_call: TRBV2; d_call: TRBD1; cdr3_aa: CASRDRGSGNTIYF; cdr3_nt: TGTGCCAGCAGGGACAGGGGCTCTGGAAACACCATATATTTT
clone_size: .; j_call: TRBJ2-1; v_call: TRBV19; d_call: .; cdr3_aa: CASSHEDEQFF; cdr3_nt: TGTGCCAGTAGTCATGAGGATGAGCAGTTCTTC
clone_size: .; j_call: TRBJ1-4; v_call: TRBV28; d_call: .; cdr3_aa: CASSPPAAGGTNEKLFF; cdr3_nt: TGTGCCAGCAGTCCCCCCGCAGCGGGGGGCACTAATGAAAAACTGTTTTTT
clone_size: .; j_call: TRBJ2-1; v_call: TRBV7-2; d_call: TRBD1; cdr3_aa: CASSLDRVSRNEQFF; cdr3_nt: TGTGCCAGCAGCCTCGACAGGGTATCTCGAAATGAGCAGTTCTTC
clone_size: .; j_call: TRBJ1-1; v_call: TRBV5-1; d_call: .; cdr3_aa: CASSLGTGSTEAFF; cdr3_nt: TGCGCCAGCAGCTTAGGAACAGGGTCCACTGAAGCTTTCTTT
clone_size: .; j_call: TRBJ1-2; v_call: TRBV10-3; d_call: TRBD1; cdr3_aa: CAISGGQRIYGYTF; cdr3_nt: TGTGCCATCAGTGGGGGACAGAGAATTTATGGCTACACCTTC
clone_size: .; j_call: TRBJ1-1; v_call: TRBV5-1; d_call: .; cdr3_aa: CASSFGDLSTEAFF; cdr3_nt: TGCGCCAGCAGCTTCGGGGACTTAAGCACTGAAGCTTTCTTT
clone_size: .; j_call: TRBJ1-3; v_call: TRBV6-6; d_call: .; cdr3_aa: CASSPSTASSGNTIYF; cdr3_nt: TGTGCCAGCAGTCCATCGACAGCGTCCTCTGGAAACACCATATATTTT
clone_size: few; j_call: TRBJ1-2; v_call: TRBV2; d_call: .; cdr3_aa: CASRKDNSNYGYTF; cdr3_nt: TGTGCCAGCAGGAAGGACAATTCCAACTATGGCTACACCTTC
clone_size: .; j_call: TRBJ1-5; v_call: TRBV13; d_call: TRBD1; cdr3_aa: CASSLGQGGAGQPQHF; cdr3_nt: TGTGCCAGCAGCTTAGGCCAGGGGGGCGCGGGTCAGCCCCAGCATTTT
clone_size: .; j_call: TRBJ2-7; v_call: TRBV7-9; d_call: TRBD1; cdr3_aa: CASSRTGVYEQYF; cdr3_nt: TGTGCCAGCAGCAGGACAGGGGTCTACGAGCAGTACTTC
clone_size: .; j_call: TRBJ1-2; v_call: TRBV19; d_call: TRBD1; cdr3_aa: CASSQDRGTHNYGYTF; cdr3_nt: TGTGCCAGTAGTCAGGACAGGGGGACTCATAACTATGGCTACACCTTC
clone_size: .; j_call: TRBJ2-3; v_call: TRBV11-3; d_call: TRBD2; cdr3_aa: CASSSHSRTSGRFQYF; cdr3_nt: TGTGCCAGCAGCTCCCACAGTAGGACTAGCGGGAGGTTCCAGTATTTT